These T cell receptor beta chains were read from a single sample in a study of T cell changes during pregnancy in multiple sclerosis. Some clones are missing from TCRdb's copy, which holds only in-frame ones; the method was immunoSEQ multiplex PCR. This sample has about 38,000 clones, with over 85% found just once. Sample: CD4+ T cells from peripheral blood mononuclear cells, taken before pregnancy. These receptors came from a female donor with multiple sclerosis, enrolled in a pregnancy study. Both conserved end residues are part of each CDR3. A D gene is named only where the DNA matches it firmly. Clone size appears in some rows only: once, few, many, or a class for an expanded clone.

d_gene	v_gene	abundance	j_gene	CDR3aa	CDR3nt
TRBD1	TRBV19	.	TRBJ1-3	CASSRTGRSSGNTIYF	TGTGCCAGTAGCAGGACAGGGCGTTCCTCTGGAAACACCATATATTTT
.	TRBV5-5	.	TRBJ1-2	CASSLDRYGYTF	TGTGCCAGCAGCTTGGACAGATATGGCTACACCTTC
TRBD1	TRBV18	.	TRBJ2-3	CASSPPGQTDTQYF	TGTGCCAGCTCACCCCCGGGACAGACAGATACGCAGTATTTT
.	TRBV5-1	.	TRBJ2-3	CASSLSSTDTQYF	TGCGCCAGCAGCTTATCGTCGACAGATACGCAGTATTTT
TRBD1	TRBV7-6	once	TRBJ2-7	CASSSYGTVYF	TGTGCCAGCAGCTCCTACGGGACAGTGTACTTC
.	TRBV7-8	.	TRBJ2-5	CASSFDTQETQYF	TGTGCCAGCAGCTTTGACACCCAAGAGACCCAGTACTTC
.	TRBV7-2	.	TRBJ1-4	CASSADSLGNEKLFF	TGTGCCAGCAGCGCTGACAGTTTAGGGAATGAAAAACTGTTTTTT
TRBD2	TRBV15	.	TRBJ2-1	CATQAGGYYNEQFF	TGTGCCACCCAAGCGGGAGGGTACTACAATGAGCAGTTCTTC
.	TRBV7-9	.	TRBJ1-2	CASSLDTYYGYTF	TGTGCCAGCAGCTTGGACACCTACTATGGCTACACCTTC
TRBD1	TRBV18	.	TRBJ1-1	CASSLSTGMNTEAFF	TGTGCCAGCTCACTTTCGACAGGGATGAACACTGAAGCTTTCTTT
.	TRBV28	.	TRBJ1-2	CASSLLGVGNYGYTF	TGTGCCAGCAGTTTATTAGGGGTTGGAAACTATGGCTACACCTTC
.	TRBV29-1	.	TRBJ2-4	CSVVAGAGGNIQYF	TGCAGCGTTGTGGCAGGGGCGGGTGGAAACATTCAGTACTTC
.	TRBV7-3	once	TRBJ2-4	CASSSDTFKNIQYF	TGTGCCAGCAGCTCTGACACCTTCAAAAACATTCAGTACTTC
.	TRBV5-1	.	TRBJ2-5	CASSLERGYGETQYF	TGCGCCAGCAGCTTGGAGAGGGGGTACGGGGAGACCCAGTACTTC
TRBD1	TRBV29-1	.	TRBJ2-7	CSVERTGPNYEQYF	TGCAGCGTTGAGAGGACAGGACCGAACTACGAGCAGTACTTC
.	TRBV18	once	TRBJ2-7	CASSPRTAELSYEQYF	TGTGCCAGCTCACCTAGGACAGCTGAGCTCTCCTACGAGCAGTACTTC